This TCR beta chain was profiled in a study of T cell responses to AZD1222 COVID-19 vaccine. V lost 2 bases, J lost 8 bases, and 15 bases lay in between. This CDR3 is 14 amino acids long. Looked up from germline, CDR1 is MNHNS and CDR2 is SASEGT. The method was immunoSEQ multiplex PCR; TCRdb's version includes in-frame clones alone and lacks a portion of them. The table includes just under 90,000 clones, roughly 90% detected once. Sequenced here: peripheral blood, sampled 28 days after the second AZD1222 dose. The TCR originated in an adult who received the AZD1222 COVID-19 vaccine. The chain uses TRBV6-1 and TRBJ1-1; D is ambiguous. The CDR3 here is CASSEPSGRFEAFF. The CDR3 coding sequence is TGTGCCAGCAGTGAACCCAGCGGCCGTTTCGAAGCTTTCTTT.